The 32 T cell receptor beta chains below were found in one sample sequenced in a study of spatial heterogeneity in lung cancer. The time point here: blood at routine non-recurrence follow-up after resection. No cells were sorted before sequencing. The whole RNA sequenced was extracted from tumor, nontumor lung or frozen PBMC. TCRdb passed the 5' RACE reads through MiXCR, listing each CDR3 protein once. The top ten clones hold 35% to 45% of a sample with fewer than 55,000 distinct CDR3 sequences, less than 9.5% of them seen once. The material was PBMCs, obtained at follow-up. These receptor sequences come from a female donor with early-stage non-small cell lung cancer.

This clonotype was picked up many times. The chain uses TRBV20-1 and TRBJ1-3; tentatively, D is TRBD1 (5 bases). V lost 3 bases and J lost 2, with 11 bases in between. Germline assignment: CDR1 DFQATT and CDR2 SNEGSKA (reference sequence). The CDR3 is 14 residues long. This CDR3 reads CSASRRTPGNTIYF. Here the CDR3 DNA reads TGCAGTGCTAGTCGTCGGACACCTGGAAACACCATATATTTT.

The CDR3 here is CASREGWTEAFF. The CDR3 coding sequence is TGTGCCAGCAGGGAGGGTTGGACTGAAGCTTTCTTT. This rearrangement joins TRBV6-1 to TRBJ1-1; D ambiguous. V was trimmed by 6 bases and J by 5 bases, leaving 10 bases between them. The CDR3 runs 12 residues. CDR1 and CDR2 from the germline V gene are MNHNS and SASEGT.

Ten or more counts support this clonotype. V is TRBV7-2 and J is TRBJ1-1, with 8 bases identical to TRBD1. V was pared by 3 bases and J by 1 base, with 1 base of the junction left unmatched. This CDR3 region has 14 residues. Germline-derived CDR1 and CDR2 are SGHTA and FQGNSA. The CDR3 DNA reads as TGTGCCAGCAGCTTCGACAGGGGGAACACTGAAGCTTTCTTT. Its translation: CASSFDRGNTEAFF.

This clonotype has ten or more counts. The chain carries TRBV4-1 and TRBJ2-1; D call uncertain. V was cut by 0 bases and J by 4 bases, with 7 bases left in between. The CDR3 totals 14 residues. In germline, CDR1 is MGHRA, CDR2 YSYEKL. In DNA, the CDR3 is TGCGCCAGCAGCCAAGACCACTTTTACAATGAGCAGTTCTTC. Amino acids: CASSQDHFYNEQFF.

This clonotype was counted ten times or more. The chain carries TRBV18 and TRBJ2-3; D may be TRBD1 (6 bases). Per the germline V gene, CDR1 is KGHSH and CDR2 is LQKENI. The length of the CDR3 is 16 residues. V shed 3 bases and J shed 0 bases, with 13 bases lying between them. This CDR3 reads CASSPPGASSTDTQYF. The CDR3 region has the DNA TGTGCCAGCTCACCGCCAGGGGCCTCTAGCACAGATACGCAGTATTTT.

The chain combines TRBV7-2 with TRBJ2-5; D is uncertain. Trimming took off 2 bases at V and 1 base at J, with 5 bases between the two ends. Looked up from germline, CDR1 is SGHTA and CDR2 is FQGNSA. The CDR3 extends over 13 amino acids. The CDR3 sequence is CASSLSRQETQYF. CDR3 DNA: TGTGCCAGCAGCTTATCCCGCCAAGAGACCCAGTACTTC. The full variable domain, in which reference TRBV7-2 and TRBJ2-5 provide the parts outside the CDR3, is GAGVSQSPSNKVTEKGKDVELRCDPISGHTALYWYRQSLGQGLEFLIYFQGNSAPDKSGLPSDRFSAERTGGSVSTLTIQRTQQEDSAVYLCASSLSRQETQYFGPGTRLLVL.

This clonotype was detected ten times or more. The chain links TRBV20-1 to TRBJ2-1; D possibly corresponds to TRBD2 (5 bases). The V gene's germline CDR1 is DFQATT and CDR2 SNEGSKA (reference sequence). This CDR3 is built from 15 residues. Trimming removed 6 bases at V and 5 bases at J, with 20 bases between. The CDR3 sequence: CSARKDFPGDNEQFF. CDR3 in DNA: TGCAGTGCCCGGAAGGACTTTCCCGGAGACAATGAGCAGTTCTTC.

The table lists this clonotype with a few counts. V is TRBV19 and J is TRBJ2-5; D possibly matches TRBD1 or TRBD2 (5 bases each). Trimming took off 6 bases at V and 5 bases at J, with 13 bases between the two ends. The CDR3 is made up of 13 amino acids. Germline V gives CDR1 LNHDA, CDR2 SQIVND (reference sequence). CDR3 sequence: CASRSTWGETQYF. The CDR3 DNA sequence: TGTGCCAGTAGAAGCACATGGGGGGAGACCCAGTACTTC.

The CDR3 bases are TGTGCCTGGATAAAGGTGGACAGTGACCAAGAGACCCAGTACTTC. This translates into CAWIKVDSDQETQYF. The chain recombines TRBV30 with TRBJ2-5, with D maybe TRBD1 (6 bases). CDR1 is GTSNPN, CDR2 SVGIG, per germline (reference sequence). V lost 4 bases, J lost 0 bases, and 15 bases lay in between. CDR3 length: 15 residues.

The chain links TRBV15 to TRBJ2-1, with 8 bases matching TRBD1. The CDR3 is 15 residues long. Germline loops: CDR1 LNHNV, CDR2 YYDKDF (reference sequence). V shed 7 bases, J shed 0 bases, and the junction held 5 bases outside the gene matches. CDR3: CATNRDRSSYNEQFF. The DNA for the CDR3 is TGTGCCACCAACCGGGACAGGAGCTCCTACAATGAGCAGTTCTTC.

This clonotype was picked up many times. This chain joins TRBV6-2 or TRBV6-3 and TRBJ2-3; 8 positions agree with TRBD2. Germline lookup yields CDR1 MNHEY and CDR2 SVGEGT. The length of the CDR3 is 15 residues. V shed 5 bases, J shed 5 bases, and the junction held 9 bases outside the gene matches. CDR3 protein: CASSLPGLAGDTQYF. The CDR3 region has the DNA TGTGCCAGCAGTCTTCCCGGGCTAGCGGGAGATACGCAGTATTTT.

The gene calls are TRBV20-1 and TRBJ2-5; possible D gene TRBD2, 6 bases. Trimming stripped 4 bases from V and 5 bases from J, with 14 bases between. Per the germline V gene, CDR1 is DFQATT and CDR2 is SNEGSKA (reference sequence). CDR3 size: 13 residues. The CDR3 region is CSATGGTPETQYF. The CDR3 nucleotides read TGCAGTGCTACCGGCGGGACCCCGGAGACCCAGTACTTC.

The sample holds many counts of this clonotype. A read error may account for a junction end that differs from germline. The chain joins TRBV7-2 to TRBJ1-1, with no clear D. This CDR3 is built from 13 residues. The germline V gene has CDR1 SGHTA and CDR2 FQGNSA. CDR3 loop: CASSVAAVPEAFF. CDR3 nucleotide sequence: TGTGCCAGCAGCGTAGCGGCAGTGCCTGAAGCTTTCTTT.

This clonotype was seen repeatedly, ten times or more. V usage is TRBV2 and J usage is TRBJ2-7, with 10 nucleotides matching TRBD1. The CDR3 loop spans 14 amino acids. Germline V CDR1 and CDR2: SNHLY, FYNNEI. J gave up 3 bases and V 7 bases, and 6 bases lay outside the gene matches. The CDR3 DNA sequence: TGTGCCAGCAAGGGACAGGGGTTTGTCTACGAGCAGTACTTC. Protein product: CASKGQGFVYEQYF.

This clonotype was counted only a few times. The chain joins TRBV20-1 to TRBJ2-3; tentatively, D is TRBD1 or TRBD2 (6 bases each). Germline V gene lookup returns CDR1 DFQATT and CDR2 SNEGSKA (reference sequence). The length of the CDR3 is 13 residues. V lost 7 bases, J lost 2 bases, and 13 bases lay in between. CDR3 amino acids: CSVPGAPTDTQYF. CDR3 DNA sequence: TGCAGTGTACCGGGGGCACCCACAGATACGCAGTATTTT.

This clonotype came up a few times. The chain has TRBV29-1 and TRBJ2-1; 10 bases are shared with TRBD2. CDR1 and CDR2 (germline): SQVTM, ANQGSEA. The CDR3 has 14 residues. The V gene end was trimmed by 6 bases and the J gene end by 1 base; junction bases not matched to a gene: 3. DNA of the CDR3: TGCAGCGTCGTTAGCGGGGGGTCCTACAATGAGCAGTTCTTC. Its protein is CSVVSGGSYNEQFF.

There are many counts of this clonotype. The chain employs TRBV29-1 and TRBJ2-3; D may be TRBD1 or TRBD2 (5 bases each). With 7 bases removed from V and 0 bases from J, the gap between germline ends came to 8 bases. CDR1 and CDR2 from the germline V gene are SQVTM and ANQGSEA. The CDR3 sequence is 12 residues long. This CDR3 reads CSAGDSTDTQYF. The CDR3 DNA reads TGCAGCGCCGGGGACAGCACAGATACGCAGTATTTT.

Comments on this clonotype: The junction and the germline gene differ at one end; a read error may be behind it. The chain couples TRBV20-1 to TRBJ2-5; 7 bases are a match to TRBD2. The CDR3 has 11 amino acids. Germline-derived CDR1 and CDR2 are DFQATT and SNEGSKA (reference sequence). CDR3 coding DNA: TGCAGTGCTAGCCCCAGACTAGCTACCCTCTTC. Its protein product is CSASPRLATLF.

This chain connects TRBV20-1 to TRBJ2-2, with D perhaps matching TRBD1 (6 bases). The CDR3 covers 15 residues. The ends were cut back, 5 bases at V and 2 bases at J, with 15 bases in the middle. Germline V gene data show CDR1 as DFQATT and CDR2 as SNEGSKA (reference sequence). The CDR3 is CSAPPGGVNTGELFF. CDR3 in DNA: TGCAGTGCTCCCCCTGGGGGCGTAAACACCGGGGAGCTGTTTTTT.

In this sample, this clonotype turned up a few times. The rearrangement uses TRBV3-1 and TRBJ1-6; no reliable D call. This CDR3 comprises 13 residues. CDR1 is LGHDT, CDR2 YNNKEL, per germline (reference sequence). Trimming cost V 6 bases and J 4 bases, with 7 bases left between them. For the CDR3, the DNA is TGTGCCAGCAGTCCATTTTATAATTCACCCCTCCACTTT. It translates to CASSPFYNSPLHF.

In its sample, this clonotype was seen many times. V usage is TRBV6-5 and J usage is TRBJ2-7; D not certain. Germline V gene sequence: CDR1 MNHEY, CDR2 SVGAGI. With 7 bases removed from V and 3 bases from J, the gap between germline ends came to 13 bases. The CDR3 sequence is 13 residues long. DNA of the CDR3: TGTGCCAGCAAACGGAATTCTTACTACGAGCAGTACTTC. Protein sequence: CASKRNSYYEQYF.

This clonotype has a handful of counts. The chain links TRBV28 to TRBJ1-1; no clear D gene. V dropped 3 bases and J dropped 2 bases, with 7 bases sitting between them. Germline lookup yields CDR1 MDHEN and CDR2 SYDVKM. This CDR3 contains 13 residues. CDR3: CASSLVRNTEAFF. CDR3 bases: TGTGCCAGCAGTTTGGTGAGAAACACTGAAGCTTTCTTT.

In this sample, this clonotype turned up a few times. The chain links TRBV13 to TRBJ1-4, with D perhaps TRBD1 (6 bases). CDR1 and CDR2 (germline): PRHDT, FYEKMQ (reference sequence). The CDR3 is 14 amino acids. Trimming took off 4 bases at V and 9 bases at J, with 15 bases between the two ends. CDR3 residues: CASSSHGGEKKLFF. The CDR3 bases are TGTGCCAGCAGCTCCCACGGGGGCGAGAAAAAACTGTTTTTT.

This clonotype appeared many times. The chain links TRBV3-1 to TRBJ2-1, with a weak D call TRBD1 (5 bases). From germline, CDR1 is LGHDT and CDR2 YNNKEL (reference sequence). V lost 3 bases and J 4 bases, leaving 13 bases between the germline ends. This CDR3 is built from 15 residues. CDR3 in amino acids: CASSQGWQGYNEQFF. The DNA for the CDR3 is TGTGCCAGCAGCCAGGGCTGGCAGGGATACAATGAGCAGTTCTTC.

This clonotype was found a few times. The V and J genes are TRBV4-3 and TRBJ1-4; D unclear. V dropped 1 base and J dropped 0 bases, with 12 bases sitting between them. This CDR3 is 17 amino acids long. Germline V gene sequence: CDR1 LGHNA, CDR2 YSLEER. The CDR3 DNA reads TGCGCCAGCAGCCAAGCCATCCGAGGCGCAACTAATGAAAAACTGTTTTTT. This translates into CASSQAIRGATNEKLFF.

The chain couples TRBV7-2 to TRBJ1-5; the D is unclear. CDR3 length: 14 amino acids. V was trimmed by 5 bases and J by 4 bases, leaving 12 bases between them. The germline gives CDR1 SGHTA, CDR2 FQGNSA. The CDR3 sequence: CASSAERVNQPQHF. The DNA for the CDR3 is TGTGCCAGCAGCGCTGAGAGGGTTAATCAGCCCCAGCATTTT.

At least ten counts were recorded for this clonotype. The chain recombines TRBV5-1 with TRBJ1-2, with TRBD1 matching over 8 bases. Germline lookup yields CDR1 SGHRS and CDR2 YFSETQ. This CDR3 comprises 16 residues. V lost 1 base to trimming and J lost 5 bases; unmatched junction nucleotides: 10. The CDR3 bases are TGCGCCAGCAGCTTGTCACCGGGACAGGCTTTATATGGCTACACCTTC. It is translated as CASSLSPGQALYGYTF. The full variable domain, its missing parts supplied by reference TRBV5-1 and TRBJ1-2, is KAGVTQTPRYLIKTRGQQVTLSCSPISGHRSVSWYQQTPGQGLQFLFEYFSETQRNKGNFPGRFSGRQFSNSRSEMNVSTLELGDSALYLCASSLSPGQALYGYTFGSGTRLTVV.

This clonotype was observed many times. The rearrangement joins TRBV10-3 to TRBJ2-3; D unresolved. The germline V gene has CDR1 ENHRY and CDR2 SYGVKD. V was trimmed by 6 bases and J by 5 bases, leaving 15 bases between them. This CDR3 has 14 residues. CDR3 sequence (DNA): TGTGCCATCAGAGACCCTATTGGGTTAGATACGCAGTATTTT. It translates to CAIRDPIGLDTQYF.

The genes are TRBV6-5 and TRBJ2-3; D not certain. V lost 8 bases and J 2 bases, leaving 14 bases between the germline ends. Germline V gene data show CDR1 as MNHEY and CDR2 as SVGAGI. This CDR3 is 14 amino acids long. The CDR3 is CASAQEGSTDTQYF. The CDR3 DNA is TGTGCCAGCGCCCAGGAAGGATCCACAGATACGCAGTATTTT.

At least ten counts were recorded for this clonotype. The chain couples TRBV5-1 to TRBJ2-5, with TRBD1 matching 7 bases. This CDR3 has 13 amino acids. The J segment lost 5 bases and the V segment lost 4 bases, leaving 5 bases of the junction unmatched. Germline CDR1 reads SGHRS; CDR2 reads YFSETQ. Here the CDR3 DNA reads TGCGCCAGCAGCCGCGACAGGGCTGAGACCCAGTACTTC. Translating it yields CASSRDRAETQYF.

The table lists this clonotype with many counts. In DNA form, the CDR3 reads TGTGCCATCAGTTTCAAGGGAGAGGACGAGCAGTACTTC. Its protein is CAISFKGEDEQYF. The chain is built from TRBV10-3 and TRBJ2-7; tentatively, D is TRBD2 (5 bases). V was trimmed by 5 bases and J by 5 bases, leaving 13 bases between them. CDR3 size: 13 residues. The germline gives CDR1 ENHRY, CDR2 SYGVKD.

The chain is built from TRBV6-2 or TRBV6-3 and TRBJ1-5, with D perhaps TRBD1 (5 bases). The CDR3 loop spans 18 amino acids. Germline V gene sequence: CDR1 MNHEY, CDR2 SVGEGT. V lost 2 bases and J 3 bases, leaving 20 bases between the germline ends. DNA for the CDR3: TGTGCCAGCAGTTACATCGCGGGGGTTGGAAATGACAATCAGCCCCAGCATTTT. Its protein product is CASSYIAGVGNDNQPQHF.